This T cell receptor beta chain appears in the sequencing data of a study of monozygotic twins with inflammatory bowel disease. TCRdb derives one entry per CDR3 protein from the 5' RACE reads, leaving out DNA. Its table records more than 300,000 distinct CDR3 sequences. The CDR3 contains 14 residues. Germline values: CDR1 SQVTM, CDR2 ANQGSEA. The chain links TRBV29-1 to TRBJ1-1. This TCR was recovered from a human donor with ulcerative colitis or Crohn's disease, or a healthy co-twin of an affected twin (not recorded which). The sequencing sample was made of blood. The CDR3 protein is CSVKVQGGYTEAFF.